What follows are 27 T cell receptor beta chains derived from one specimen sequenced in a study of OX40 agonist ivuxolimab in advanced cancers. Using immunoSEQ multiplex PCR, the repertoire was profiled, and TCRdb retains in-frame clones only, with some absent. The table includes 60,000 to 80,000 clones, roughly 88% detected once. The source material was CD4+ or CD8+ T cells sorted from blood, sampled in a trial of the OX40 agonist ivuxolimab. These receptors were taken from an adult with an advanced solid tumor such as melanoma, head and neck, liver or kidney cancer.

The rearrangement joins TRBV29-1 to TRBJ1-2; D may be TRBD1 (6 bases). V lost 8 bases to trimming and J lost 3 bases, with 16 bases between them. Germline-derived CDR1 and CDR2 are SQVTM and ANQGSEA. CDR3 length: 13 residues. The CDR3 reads CSFASQGDYGYTF. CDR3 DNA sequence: TGCAGCTTCGCATCACAGGGTGACTATGGCTACACCTTC. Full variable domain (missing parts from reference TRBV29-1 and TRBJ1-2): SAVISQKPSRDICQRGTSLTIQCQVDSQVTMMFWYRQQPGQSLTLIATANQGSEATYESGFVIDKFPISRPNLTFSTLTVSNMSPEDSSIYLCSFASQGDYGYTFGSGTRLTVV.

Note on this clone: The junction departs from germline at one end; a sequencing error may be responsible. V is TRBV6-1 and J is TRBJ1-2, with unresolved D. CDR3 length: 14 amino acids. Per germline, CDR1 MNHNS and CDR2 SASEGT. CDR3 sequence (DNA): TGTGCCATCAGTGTAGCCCCACCTAACTATGGCTACACCTTC. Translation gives CAISVAPPNYGYTF.

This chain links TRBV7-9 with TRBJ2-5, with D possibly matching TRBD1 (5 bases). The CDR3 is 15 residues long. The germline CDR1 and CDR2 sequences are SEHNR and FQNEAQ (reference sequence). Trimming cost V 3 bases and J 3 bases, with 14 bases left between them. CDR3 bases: TGTGCCAGCAGCTTGGGGCGCCGGAAAGAAGAGACCCAGTACTTC. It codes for CASSLGRRKEETQYF.

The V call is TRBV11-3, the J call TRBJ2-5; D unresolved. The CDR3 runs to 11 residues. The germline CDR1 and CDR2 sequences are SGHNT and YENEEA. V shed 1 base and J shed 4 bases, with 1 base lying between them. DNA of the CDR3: TGTGCCAGCAGCTTAGGAGAGACCCAGTACTTC. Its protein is CASSLGETQYF.

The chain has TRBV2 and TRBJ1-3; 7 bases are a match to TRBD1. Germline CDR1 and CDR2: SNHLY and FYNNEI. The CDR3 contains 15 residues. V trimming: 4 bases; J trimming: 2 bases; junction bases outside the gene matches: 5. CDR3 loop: CASSVDRAAGNTIYF. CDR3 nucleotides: TGTGCCAGCAGTGTTGACAGGGCGGCTGGAAACACCATATATTTT.

This CDR3 reads CASSRTGQGAFF. DNA for the CDR3: TGTGCCAGCAGCAGGACAGGACAAGGAGCTTTCTTT. This chain connects TRBV11-3 to TRBJ1-1; TRBD1 matches at 7 bases. This CDR3 is 12 amino acids long. Germline CDR1 reads SGHNT; CDR2 reads YENEEA. Germline trimming cut 5 bases from V and 10 bases from J; bases unmatched to any gene: 7. Drawing the rest from reference TRBV11-3 and TRBJ1-1, the complete variable domain is EAGVVQSPRYKIIEKKQPVAFWCNPISGHNTLYWYLQNLGQGPELLIRYENEEAVDDSQLPKDRFSAERLKGVDSTLKIQPAELGDSAVYLCASSRTGQGAFFGQGTRLTVV.

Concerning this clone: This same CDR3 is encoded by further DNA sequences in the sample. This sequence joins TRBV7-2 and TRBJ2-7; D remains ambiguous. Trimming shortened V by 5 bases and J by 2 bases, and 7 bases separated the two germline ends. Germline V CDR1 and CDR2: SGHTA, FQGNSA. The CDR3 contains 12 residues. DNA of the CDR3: TGTGCCAGCAGCGATCGTACCTACGAGCAGTACTTC. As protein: CASSDRTYEQYF.

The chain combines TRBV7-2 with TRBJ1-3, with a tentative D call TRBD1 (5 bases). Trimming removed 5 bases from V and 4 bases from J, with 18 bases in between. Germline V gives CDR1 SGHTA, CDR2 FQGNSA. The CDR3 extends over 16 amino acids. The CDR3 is CASSKLGGAMGNTIYF. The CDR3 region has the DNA TGTGCCAGCAGCAAGTTGGGGGGAGCCATGGGAAACACCATATATTTT.

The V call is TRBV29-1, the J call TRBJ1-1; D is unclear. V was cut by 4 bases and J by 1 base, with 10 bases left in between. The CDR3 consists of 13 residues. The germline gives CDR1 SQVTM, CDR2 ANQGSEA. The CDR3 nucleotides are TGCAGCGTTGGGCGGAATGCGAACACTGAAGCTTTCTTT. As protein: CSVGRNANTEAFF.

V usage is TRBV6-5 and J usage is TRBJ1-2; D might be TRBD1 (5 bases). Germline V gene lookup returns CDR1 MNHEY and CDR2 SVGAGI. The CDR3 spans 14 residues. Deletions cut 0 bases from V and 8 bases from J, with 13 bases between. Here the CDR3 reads CASSYSNRPEGYTF. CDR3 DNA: TGTGCCAGCAGTTACTCGAACAGGCCAGAAGGCTACACCTTC.

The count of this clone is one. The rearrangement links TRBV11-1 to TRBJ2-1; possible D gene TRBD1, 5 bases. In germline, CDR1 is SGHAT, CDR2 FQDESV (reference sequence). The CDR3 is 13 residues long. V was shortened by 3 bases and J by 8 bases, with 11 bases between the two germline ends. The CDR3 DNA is TGTGCCAGCAGCTTGAACACAGGCGATGAGCAGTTCTTC. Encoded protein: CASSLNTGDEQFF.

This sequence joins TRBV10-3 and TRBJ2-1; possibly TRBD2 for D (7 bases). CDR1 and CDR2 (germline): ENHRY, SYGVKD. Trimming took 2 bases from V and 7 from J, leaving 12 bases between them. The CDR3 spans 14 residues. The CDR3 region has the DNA TGTGCCATCAGTGAGGAGGCGGGGGCAAATGAGCAGTTCTTC. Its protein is CAISEEAGANEQFF.

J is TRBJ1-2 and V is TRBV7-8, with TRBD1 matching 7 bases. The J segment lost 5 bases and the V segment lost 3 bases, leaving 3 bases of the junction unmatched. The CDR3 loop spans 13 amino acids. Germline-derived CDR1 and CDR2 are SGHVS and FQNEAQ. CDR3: CASSFSQGYGYTF. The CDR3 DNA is TGTGCCAGCAGCTTCTCACAGGGGTATGGCTACACCTTC.

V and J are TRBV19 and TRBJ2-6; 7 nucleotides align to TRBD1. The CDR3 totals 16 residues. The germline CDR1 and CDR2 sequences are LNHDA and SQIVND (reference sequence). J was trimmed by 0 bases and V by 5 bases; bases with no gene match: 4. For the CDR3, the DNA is TGTGCCAGTAGTCTGACAGGGACCTCTGGGGCCAACGTCCTGACTTTC. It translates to CASSLTGTSGANVLTF.

CDR3 amino acids: CASSHPGTGGRLGNQPQHF. In DNA, the CDR3 is TGCGCCAGCAGCCATCCCGGGACAGGGGGACGCCTCGGGAATCAGCCCCAGCATTTT. The genes are TRBV4-1 and TRBJ1-5, with 11 bases aligning to TRBD1. The CDR3 has 19 residues. The germline V gene encodes CDR1 MGHRA and CDR2 YSYEKL. V lost 3 bases to trimming and J lost 4 bases; unmatched junction nucleotides: 14.

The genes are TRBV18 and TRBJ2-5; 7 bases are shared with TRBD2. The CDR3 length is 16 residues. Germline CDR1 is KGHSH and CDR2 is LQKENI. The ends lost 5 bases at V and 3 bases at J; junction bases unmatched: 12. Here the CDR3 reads CASSTSGTIPEETQYF. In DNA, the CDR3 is TGTGCCAGCTCAACCTCCGGGACTATTCCCGAAGAGACCCAGTACTTC.

The CDR3 nucleotides read TGTGCCAGCTCATTCGGGACAGGGGATCAGCCCCAGCATTTT. Its protein is CASSFGTGDQPQHF. The chain couples TRBV18 to TRBJ1-5; 10 bases are shared with TRBD1. The CDR3 loop spans 14 amino acids. CDR1 KGHSH and CDR2 LQKENI come from the germline V gene. Trimming cost V 5 bases and J 5 bases; bases outside gene matches: 3.

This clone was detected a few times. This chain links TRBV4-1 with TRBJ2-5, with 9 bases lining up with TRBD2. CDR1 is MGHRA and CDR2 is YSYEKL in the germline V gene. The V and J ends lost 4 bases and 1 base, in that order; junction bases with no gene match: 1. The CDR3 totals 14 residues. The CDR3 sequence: CASSRTSVQETQYF. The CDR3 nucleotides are TGCGCCAGCAGCCGGACTAGCGTCCAAGAGACCCAGTACTTC.

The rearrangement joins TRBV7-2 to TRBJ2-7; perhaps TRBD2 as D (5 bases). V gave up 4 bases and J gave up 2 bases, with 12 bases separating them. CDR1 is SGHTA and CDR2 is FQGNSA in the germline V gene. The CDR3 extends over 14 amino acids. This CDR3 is CASSSPQLAYEQYF. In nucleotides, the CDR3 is TGTGCCAGCAGCTCACCCCAACTAGCCTACGAGCAGTACTTC.

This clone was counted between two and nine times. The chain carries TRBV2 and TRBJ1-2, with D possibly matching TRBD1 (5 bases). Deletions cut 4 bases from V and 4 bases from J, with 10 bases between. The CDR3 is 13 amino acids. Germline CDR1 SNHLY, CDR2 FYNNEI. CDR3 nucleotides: TGTGCCAGCAGTGCCGACAGCGGCTATGGCTACACCTTC. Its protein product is CASSADSGYGYTF. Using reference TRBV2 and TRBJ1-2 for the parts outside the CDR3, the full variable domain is EPEVTQTPSHQVTQMGQEVILRCVPISNHLYFYWYRQILGQKVEFLVSFYNNEISEKSEIFDDQFSVERPDGSNFTLKIRSTKLEDSAMYFCASSADSGYGYTFGSGTRLTVV.

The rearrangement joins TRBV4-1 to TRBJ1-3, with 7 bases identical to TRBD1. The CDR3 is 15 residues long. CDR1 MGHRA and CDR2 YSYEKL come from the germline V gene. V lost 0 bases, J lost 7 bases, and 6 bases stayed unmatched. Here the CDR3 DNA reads TGCGCCAGCAGCCAAGAAGGGCAGGGGGGGAACACCATATATTTT. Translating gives CASSQEGQGGNTIYF.

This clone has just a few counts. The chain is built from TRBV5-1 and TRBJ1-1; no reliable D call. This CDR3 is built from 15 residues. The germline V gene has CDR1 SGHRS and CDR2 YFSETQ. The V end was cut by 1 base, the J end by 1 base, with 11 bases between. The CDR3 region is CASSLLGSSNTEAFF. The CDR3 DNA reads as TGCGCCAGCAGCTTGTTGGGCTCCTCGAACACTGAAGCTTTCTTT. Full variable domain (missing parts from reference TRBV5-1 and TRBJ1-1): KAGVTQTPRYLIKTRGQQVTLSCSPISGHRSVSWYQQTPGQGLQFLFEYFSETQRNKGNFPGRFSGRQFSNSRSEMNVSTLELGDSALYLCASSLLGSSNTEAFFGQGTRLTVV.

The CDR3 DNA follows: TGTGCCAGCAGCTTGACAGCGTTCGGGACCGGGGAGCTGTTTTTT. Its translation: CASSLTAFGTGELFF. V is TRBV5-6 and J is TRBJ2-2, with D unclear. The CDR3 is 15 amino acids. V dropped 1 base and J dropped 5 bases, with 12 bases sitting between them. The germline CDR1 and CDR2 sequences are SGHDT and YYEEEE.

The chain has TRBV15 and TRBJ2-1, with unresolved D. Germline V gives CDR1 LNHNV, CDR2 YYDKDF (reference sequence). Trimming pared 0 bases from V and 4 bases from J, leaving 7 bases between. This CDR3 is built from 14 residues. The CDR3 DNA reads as TGTGCCACCAGCAGAGACGGCGGATACAATGAGCAGTTCTTC. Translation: CATSRDGGYNEQFF.

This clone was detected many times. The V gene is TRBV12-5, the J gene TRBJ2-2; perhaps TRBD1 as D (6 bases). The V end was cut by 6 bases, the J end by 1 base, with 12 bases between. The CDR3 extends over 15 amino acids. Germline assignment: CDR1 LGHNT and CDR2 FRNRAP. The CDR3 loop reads CASGLGHGNTGELFF. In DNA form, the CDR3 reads TGTGCTAGTGGCCTGGGACACGGGAACACCGGGGAGCTGTTTTTT.

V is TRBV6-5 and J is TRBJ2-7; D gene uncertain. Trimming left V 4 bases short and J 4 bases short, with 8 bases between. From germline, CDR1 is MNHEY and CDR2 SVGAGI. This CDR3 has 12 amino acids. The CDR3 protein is CASSFLGYEQYF. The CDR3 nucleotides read TGTGCCAGCAGTTTTCTCGGGTACGAGCAGTACTTC.

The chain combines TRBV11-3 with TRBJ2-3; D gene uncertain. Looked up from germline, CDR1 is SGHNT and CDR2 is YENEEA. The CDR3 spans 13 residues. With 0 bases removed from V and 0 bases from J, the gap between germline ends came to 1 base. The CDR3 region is CASSLDSTDTQYF. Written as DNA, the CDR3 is TGTGCCAGCAGCTTAGACAGCACAGATACGCAGTATTTT.